The subject of this entry is one T cell receptor (beta chain). These data belong to a study of blood T cell repertoires in COVID-19. The CDR3 length is 14 residues. Trimming stripped 4 bases from V and 6 bases from J, with 16 bases between. The germline CDR1 and CDR2 sequences are SGHRS and YFSETQ. Profiled with immunoSEQ multiplex PCR; TCRdb holds only in-frame clones, not every one. The sample yields several thousand clones, roughly 90% seen once. This rearrangement joins TRBV5-1 to TRBJ1-2; D is unresolved. This clonotype was obtained from a man in his sixties with acute or convalescent COVID-19. The sequenced material came from peripheral blood. DNA of the CDR3: TGCGCCAGCAGCCCCGTCGGAGAGTCAGATGGCTACACCTTC. Translated, it gives CASSPVGESDGYTF.